The entry that follows covers one T cell receptor (beta chain) sequence. Its antigen is undetermined. The record originates from a study of cytomegalovirus exposure and HLA in healthy donors. Study findings and constraints: With high specificity and sensitivity, the classifier reportedly diagnosed cytomegalovirus status. The tendency of first-cohort TCR clusters to co-occur in the 120 validation repertoires was identified by a subsequent analysis. In vitro data verified a few CMV-associated chains as specific for CMV antigens.

The data were produced by immunoSEQ multiplex PCR, yet TCRdb's version contains in-frame clones alone and is incomplete. The table includes 300,000 to 400,000 clones, 88% detected once. The validation cohort, a group of under 150 subjects, included the donors and was separate from the roughly 670-subject first cohort. Material: PBMCs. The sequence came from a man aged 25-45 years in good health and CMV-seronegative.

The CDR3 sequence is CASSLRDNGNSPLHF. The CDR3 DNA reads TGTGCCAGCAGCCTACGGGACAATGGAAATTCACCCCTCCACTTT. The V call is TRBV7-9, the J call TRBJ1-6; possible D gene TRBD1, 6 bases. The V gene's germline CDR1 is SEHNR and CDR2 FQNEAQ (reference sequence). The V gene lost 5 bases and the J gene lost 7 bases, with 15 bases spanning the gap. This CDR3 region has 15 residues.